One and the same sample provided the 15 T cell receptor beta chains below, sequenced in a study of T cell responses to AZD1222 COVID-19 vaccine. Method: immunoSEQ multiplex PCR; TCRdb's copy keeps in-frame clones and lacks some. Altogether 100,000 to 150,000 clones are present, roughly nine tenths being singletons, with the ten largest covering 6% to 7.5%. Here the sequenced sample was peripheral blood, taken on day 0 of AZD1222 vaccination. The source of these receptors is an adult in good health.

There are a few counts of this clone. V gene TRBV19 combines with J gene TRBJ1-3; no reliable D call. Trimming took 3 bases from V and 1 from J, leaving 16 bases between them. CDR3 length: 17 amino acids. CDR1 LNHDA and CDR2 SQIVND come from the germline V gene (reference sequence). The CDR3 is CASSISGEFGSGNTIYF. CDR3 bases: TGTGCCAGTAGTATCTCCGGGGAGTTCGGGTCTGGAAACACCATATATTTT.

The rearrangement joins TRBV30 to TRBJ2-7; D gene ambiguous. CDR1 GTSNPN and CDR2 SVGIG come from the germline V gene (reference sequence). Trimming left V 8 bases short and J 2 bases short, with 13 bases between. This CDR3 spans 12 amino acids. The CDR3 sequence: CAVTADAYEQYF. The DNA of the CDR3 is TGTGCCGTAACAGCCGATGCCTACGAGCAGTACTTC.

CDR3 nucleotide sequence: TGCGCCAGCAGCTTGGGACAGGGGTACTACGAGCAGTACTTC. Amino acid sequence: CASSLGQGYYEQYF. The V and J genes are TRBV5-1 and TRBJ2-7, with 8 bases identical to TRBD1. The V gene's germline CDR1 is SGHRS and CDR2 YFSETQ. Trimming at V came to 0 bases and at J to 3 bases, leaving 2 bases not matched to a gene. This CDR3 contains 14 residues.

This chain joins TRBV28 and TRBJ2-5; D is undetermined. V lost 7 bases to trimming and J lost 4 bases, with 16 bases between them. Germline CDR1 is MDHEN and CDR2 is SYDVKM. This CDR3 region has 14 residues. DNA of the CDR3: TGTGCCAGCATCGACCCCAGGAACGGAGAGACCCAGTACTTC. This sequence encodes CASIDPRNGETQYF. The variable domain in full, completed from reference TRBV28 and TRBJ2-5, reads DVKVTQSSRYLVKRTGEKVFLECVQDMDHENMFWYRQDPGLGLRLIYFSYDVKMKEKGDIPEGYSVSREKKERFSLILESASTNQTSMYLCASIDPRNGETQYFGPGTRLLVL.

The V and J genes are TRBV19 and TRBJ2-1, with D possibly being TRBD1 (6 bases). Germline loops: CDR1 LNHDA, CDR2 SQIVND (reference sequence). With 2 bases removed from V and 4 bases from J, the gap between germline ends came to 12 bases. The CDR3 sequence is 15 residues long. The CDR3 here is CASSIWTRGYNEQFF. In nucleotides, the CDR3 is TGTGCCAGTAGTATATGGACCAGGGGATACAATGAGCAGTTCTTC.

The CDR3 protein is CASSLVTGGNYGYTF. The CDR3 nucleotides read TGTGCCAGCAGCTTAGTGACAGGGGGGAACTATGGCTACACCTTC. J is TRBJ1-2 and V is TRBV11-2, with 9 bases fitting TRBD1. There are 15 residues in the CDR3. Germline V lookup: CDR1 SGHAT, CDR2 FQNNGV. The trim removed 1 base at V and 2 bases at J, leaving 2 bases unmatched.

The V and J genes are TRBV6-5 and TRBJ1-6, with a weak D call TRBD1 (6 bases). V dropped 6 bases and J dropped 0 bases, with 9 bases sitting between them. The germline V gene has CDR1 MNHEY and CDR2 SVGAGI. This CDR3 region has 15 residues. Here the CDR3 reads CASRLDSSYNSPLHF. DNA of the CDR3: TGTGCCAGCAGGCTGGACAGCTCCTATAATTCACCCCTCCACTTT.

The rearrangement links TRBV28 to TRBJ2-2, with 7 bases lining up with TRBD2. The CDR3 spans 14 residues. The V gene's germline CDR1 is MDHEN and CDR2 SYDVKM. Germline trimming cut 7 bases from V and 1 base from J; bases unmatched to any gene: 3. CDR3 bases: TGTGCCAGCAAGCGCGGGGGGAACACCGGGGAGCTGTTTTTT. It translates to CASKRGGNTGELFF.

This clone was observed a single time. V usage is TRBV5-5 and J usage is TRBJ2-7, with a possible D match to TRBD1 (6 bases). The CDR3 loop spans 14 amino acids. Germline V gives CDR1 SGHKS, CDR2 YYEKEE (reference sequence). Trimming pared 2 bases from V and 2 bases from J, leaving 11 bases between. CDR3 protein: CASSLSNRAYEQYF. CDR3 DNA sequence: TGTGCCAGCAGCTTAAGTAACAGGGCCTACGAGCAGTACTTC.

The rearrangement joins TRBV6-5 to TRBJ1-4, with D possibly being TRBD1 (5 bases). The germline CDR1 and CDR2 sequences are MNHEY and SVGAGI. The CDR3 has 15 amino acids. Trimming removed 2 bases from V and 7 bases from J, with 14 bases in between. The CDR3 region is CASSYGRQGSEKLFF. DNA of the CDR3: TGTGCCAGCAGTTACGGTCGGCAGGGAAGTGAAAAACTGTTTTTT.

CDR3 sequence reads: CAISELPVGSSYNEQFF. The CDR3 nucleotides read TGTGCCATCAGTGAGCTCCCGGTGGGGAGCTCCTACAATGAGCAGTTCTTC. This chain uses TRBV10-3 with TRBJ2-1; D is possibly TRBD2 (5 bases). Germline CDR1 is ENHRY and CDR2 is SYGVKD. This CDR3 contains 17 residues. Trimming left V 2 bases short and J 0 bases short, with 14 bases between.

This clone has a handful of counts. Here the CDR3 DNA reads TGTGCCAGCAGCCAGGCCGGGGGGGGGCTGGGCACTGAAGCTTTCTTT. This sequence encodes CASSQAGGGLGTEAFF. The V and J genes are TRBV4-2 and TRBJ1-1; a weak D match, TRBD1 (6 bases). Germline values: CDR1 LGHNA, CDR2 YNFKEQ. Trimming removed 3 bases at V and 4 bases at J, with 18 bases between. The CDR3 runs 16 residues.

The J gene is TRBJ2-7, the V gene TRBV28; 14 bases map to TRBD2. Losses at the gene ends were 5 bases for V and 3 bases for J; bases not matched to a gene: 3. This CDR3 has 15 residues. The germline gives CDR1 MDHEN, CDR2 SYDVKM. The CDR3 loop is CASSPGTSGGYEQYF. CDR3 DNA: TGTGCCAGCAGTCCCGGGACTAGCGGGGGCTACGAGCAGTACTTC.

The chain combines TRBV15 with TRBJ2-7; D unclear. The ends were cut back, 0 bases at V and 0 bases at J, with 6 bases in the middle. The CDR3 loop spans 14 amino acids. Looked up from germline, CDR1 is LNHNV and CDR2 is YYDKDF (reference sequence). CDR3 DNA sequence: TGTGCCACCAGCAGAGAATACAGCTCCTACGAGCAGTACTTC. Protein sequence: CATSREYSSYEQYF.

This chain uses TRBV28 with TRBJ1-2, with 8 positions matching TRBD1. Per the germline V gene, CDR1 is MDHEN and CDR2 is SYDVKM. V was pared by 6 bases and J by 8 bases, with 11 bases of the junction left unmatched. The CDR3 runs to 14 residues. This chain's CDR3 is CASSLQQGVTGYTF. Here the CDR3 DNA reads TGTGCCAGCAGCCTCCAACAGGGGGTGACGGGCTACACCTTC.